Shown below are 14 T cell receptor beta chains from a single sample sequenced in a study of cytomegalovirus exposure and HLA in healthy donors. The PCR was carried out with 60 Vbeta primers and 13 Jbeta primers. Data came from immunoSEQ multiplex PCR; TCRdb stores just in-frame clones and leaves some out. This sample has fewer than 200,000 clones, with approximately 62% found just once. The sample comprised PBMCs. The receptors come from a man aged 45-65 years in good health and CMV-seronegative.

The V gene is TRBV29-1, the J gene TRBJ2-3; 8 bases agree with TRBD2. The CDR3 extends over 16 amino acids. Germline CDR1 SQVTM, CDR2 ANQGSEA. After removal of 3 bases from V and 5 bases from J, the junction contained 13 bases not matched to a gene. The CDR3 is CSVDEGTGGRRDTQYF. CDR3 bases: TGCAGCGTTGACGAGGGTACGGGGGGGCGCAGAGATACGCAGTATTTT.

This clone was recorded a few times. The rearrangement links TRBV10-3 to TRBJ2-7; 9 bases fit TRBD2. This CDR3 has 14 amino acids. Looked up from germline, CDR1 is ENHRY and CDR2 is SYGVKD. V dropped 2 bases and J dropped 3; count of bases not matched to a gene: 2. The CDR3 bases are TGTGCCATCAGTGAGGGGCGGGGGGGCTACGAGCAGTACTTC. This gives the protein CAISEGRGGYEQYF.

CDR3 sequence: CASSQDGQGQGQPQHF. The CDR3 nucleotides read TGTGCCAGCAGCCAGGATGGACAGGGCCAGGGTCAGCCCCAGCATTTT. The genes are TRBV4-2 and TRBJ1-5; TRBD1 agrees at 8 bases. Germline loops: CDR1 LGHNA, CDR2 YNFKEQ. The CDR3 spans 16 residues. Trimming took 3 bases from V and 6 from J; bases not matched to a gene: 10.

This clone was detected only once. The chain links TRBV7-3 to TRBJ2-3; D gene uncertain. The V end was cut by 5 bases, the J end by 2 bases, with 8 bases between. Germline assignment: CDR1 SGHTA and CDR2 FQGTGA. The CDR3 has 13 amino acids. The CDR3: CASSPQITDTQYF. CDR3 coding DNA: TGTGCCAGCAGCCCACAGATCACAGATACGCAGTATTTT.

The V and J genes are TRBV25-1 and TRBJ1-1, with 8 bases matching TRBD1. The ends lost 4 bases at V and 4 bases at J; junction bases unmatched: 8. Germline V lookup: CDR1 MGHDK, CDR2 SYGVNS. This CDR3 has 15 residues. The DNA for the CDR3 is TGTGCCAGCAGTGCACGAACAGGGGGTATCACTGAAGCTTTCTTT. Amino acid sequence: CASSARTGGITEAFF. Full variable domain (missing parts from reference TRBV25-1 and TRBJ1-1): EADIYQTPRYLVIGTGKKITLECSQTMGHDKMYWYQQDPGMELHLIHYSYGVNSTEKGDLSSESTVSRIRTEHFPLTLESARPSHTSQYLCASSARTGGITEAFFGQGTRLTVV.

CDR3 sequence reads: CASSRRTGGDQPQHF. CDR3 in DNA: TGTGCCAGCAGCCGCCGGACAGGGGGCGATCAGCCCCAGCATTTT. The V and J genes are TRBV7-2 and TRBJ1-5, with 11 bases matching TRBD1. Germline lookup yields CDR1 SGHTA and CDR2 FQGNSA. The ends lost 5 bases at V and 5 bases at J; junction bases unmatched: 5. The CDR3 is made up of 15 amino acids.

The V gene is TRBV5-1, the J gene TRBJ2-3, with D maybe TRBD2 (6 bases). This CDR3 contains 14 residues. Trimming stripped 4 bases from V and 4 bases from J, with 13 bases between. Looked up from germline, CDR1 is SGHRS and CDR2 is YFSETQ. The chain's CDR3 is CASSTGTPSDTQYF. The CDR3 DNA sequence: TGCGCCAGCAGCACCGGGACTCCGTCAGATACGCAGTATTTT. Full variable domain (remainder filled in from reference TRBV5-1 and TRBJ2-3): KAGVTQTPRYLIKTRGQQVTLSCSPISGHRSVSWYQQTPGQGLQFLFEYFSETQRNKGNFPGRFSGRQFSNSRSEMNVSTLELGDSALYLCASSTGTPSDTQYFGPGTRLTVL.

This chain joins TRBV5-6 and TRBJ1-2, with 7 positions matching TRBD1. The CDR3 consists of 13 residues. CDR1 is SGHDT and CDR2 is YYEEEE in the germline V gene. After removal of 1 base from V and 8 bases from J, the junction contained 5 bases not matched to a gene. CDR3 protein: CASSLRQGQGYTF. CDR3 nucleotide sequence: TGTGCCAGCAGCTTGAGGCAGGGACAGGGCTACACCTTC.

The V gene is TRBV5-1, the J gene TRBJ2-3, with 10 nucleotides matching TRBD2. The CDR3 covers 14 residues. V dropped 4 bases and J dropped 6; count of bases not matched to a gene: 5. In germline, CDR1 is SGHRS, CDR2 YFSETQ. The CDR3 DNA is TGCGCCAGCAGCATTAGCGGGGGGCCGGATACGCAGTATTTT. Translation: CASSISGGPDTQYF.

This chain uses TRBV7-3 with TRBJ1-2; 7 bases match TRBD1. With 5 bases clipped from V and 3 bases from J, the junction kept 12 bases outside the gene matches. Germline CDR1 is SGHTA and CDR2 is FQGTGA. The CDR3 has 16 residues. Written as DNA, the CDR3 is TGTGCCAGCAGCGGACAGAGGCAGGGGGGAGACTATGGCTACACCTTC. This codes for CASSGQRQGGDYGYTF.

The rearrangement links TRBV7-9 to TRBJ2-7; perhaps TRBD1 as D (6 bases). V shed 10 bases and J shed 1 base, with 14 bases lying between them. The CDR3 runs 13 residues. The V gene's germline CDR1 is SEHNR and CDR2 FQNEAQ (reference sequence). This chain's CDR3 is CATDSPSSYEQYF. The CDR3 DNA sequence: TGTGCCACGGACAGTCCTAGTTCCTACGAGCAGTACTTC.

This clone was counted between two and nine times. The chain is built from TRBV25-1 and TRBJ1-2, with unresolved D. V gave up 6 bases and J gave up 4 bases, with 15 bases separating them. The germline V gene encodes CDR1 MGHDK and CDR2 SYGVNS. The CDR3 spans 14 residues. CDR3 amino acids: CASREDRDLYGYTF. The CDR3 DNA is TGTGCCAGCAGGGAGGATCGCGACCTCTATGGCTACACCTTC.

This clone has a single count. The chain employs TRBV4-1 and TRBJ2-3; D may be TRBD2 (5 bases). Trimming removed 2 bases from V and 4 bases from J, with 13 bases in between. The CDR3 covers 15 residues. Germline V gene sequence: CDR1 MGHRA, CDR2 YSYEKL. CDR3 sequence: CASSQRAIAPDTQYF. The CDR3 region has the DNA TGCGCCAGCAGCCAAAGGGCGATAGCGCCAGATACGCAGTATTTT.

This clone is classed as medium-sized. The V and J genes are TRBV4-2 and TRBJ1-4; possibly TRBD1 for D (5 bases). The germline gives CDR1 LGHNA, CDR2 YNFKEQ. This CDR3 comprises 14 residues. The ends were cut back, 4 bases at V and 5 bases at J, with 11 bases in the middle. CDR3 protein: CASSRGGANEKLFF. DNA of the CDR3: TGTGCCAGCAGCCGGGGGGGAGCGAATGAAAAACTGTTTTTT.